A single sample gave rise to the 32 T cell receptor beta chains below, sequenced in a study of T cell responses to AZD1222 COVID-19 vaccine. Here immunoSEQ multiplex PCR was the method, and the copy in TCRdb shows in-frame clones only, minus some. The profile shows roughly 93,000 clones, 90% of them singletons. This specimen consisted of peripheral blood, obtained on day 0 of AZD1222 vaccination. Source of these receptors: an adult in good health.

The rearrangement links TRBV5-4 to TRBJ2-7; no reliable D call. This CDR3 spans 15 amino acids. The V end was cut by 1 base, the J end by 1 base, with 12 bases between. The V gene's germline CDR1 is SGHNT and CDR2 YYREEE (reference sequence). CDR3 nucleotide sequence: TGTGCCAGCAGCTTGAGTACACACCCGTCCTACGAGCAGTACTTC. Its translation is CASSLSTHPSYEQYF. The whole variable domain, filled in from reference TRBV5-4 and TRBJ2-7, reads ETGVTQSPTHLIKTRGQQVTLRCSSQSGHNTVSWYQQALGQGPQFIFQYYREEENGRGNFPPRFSGLQFPNYSSELNVNALELDDSALYLCASSLSTHPSYEQYFGPGTRLTVT.

This clone was seen once. The chain combines TRBV6-2 or TRBV6-3 with TRBJ2-7; 11 bases agree with TRBD2. V gave up 5 bases and J gave up 3 bases; unmatched junction bases: 9. The CDR3 runs to 16 residues. Germline values: CDR1 MNHEY, CDR2 SVGEGT. CDR3 sequence reads: CASSAAGTSGLYEQYF. The CDR3 DNA reads as TGTGCCAGCAGTGCCGCCGGGACTAGCGGCCTCTACGAGCAGTACTTC.

The chain recombines TRBV4-2 with TRBJ2-1, with 8 bases aligning to TRBD2. Germline assignment: CDR1 LGHNA and CDR2 YNFKEQ. This CDR3 comprises 16 residues. V shed 4 bases and J 5 bases; nucleotides not matched to a gene: 10. The CDR3 nucleotides are TGTGCCAGCAGCCGCCCGGGGGCGGGGGGCCACAATGAGCAGTTCTTC. It yields the protein CASSRPGAGGHNEQFF.

This clone showed up just once. The chain joins TRBV2 to TRBJ2-1, with 8 nucleotides matching TRBD2. CDR3 length: 14 residues. Losses at the gene ends were 7 bases for V and 2 bases for J; bases not matched to a gene: 4. Germline CDR1 reads SNHLY; CDR2 reads FYNNEI. CDR3 DNA: TGTGCCAGCAACCCGGGACTAGCCTACAATGAGCAGTTCTTC. Encoded protein: CASNPGLAYNEQFF.

The V and J genes are TRBV19 and TRBJ2-1; 10 bases map to TRBD2. The V and J ends lost 5 bases and 3 bases, in that order; junction bases with no gene match: 4. This CDR3 spans 15 amino acids. Germline CDR1 LNHDA, CDR2 SQIVND (reference sequence). The CDR3: CASSGLAVNYNEQFF. CDR3 sequence (DNA): TGTGCCAGTAGTGGACTAGCGGTAAACTACAATGAGCAGTTCTTC.

This chain joins TRBV19 and TRBJ2-1, with a tentative D call TRBD1 (6 bases). Germline V gene sequence: CDR1 LNHDA, CDR2 SQIVND (reference sequence). The CDR3 is made up of 21 amino acids. The V end lost 2 bases, the J end lost 4 bases, and 30 bases lay between the germline ends. The CDR3 spells CASSIRVRILQGPLQYNEQFF. CDR3 nucleotides: TGTGCCAGTAGTATAAGAGTCAGGATCCTACAGGGCCCCTTGCAGTACAATGAGCAGTTCTTC. Full variable domain (remainder filled in from reference TRBV19 and TRBJ2-1): DGGITQSPKYLFRKEGQNVTLSCEQNLNHDAMYWYRQDPGQGLRLIYYSQIVNDFQKGDIAEGYSVSREKKESFPLTVTSAQKNPTAFYLCASSIRVRILQGPLQYNEQFFGPGTRLTVL.

V usage is TRBV19 and J usage is TRBJ2-1, with TRBD1 identical over 8 bases. With V trimmed by 5 bases and J by 6 bases, 9 bases remained unmatched. The CDR3 length is 15 residues. Germline CDR1 reads LNHDA; CDR2 reads SQIVND (reference sequence). The CDR3 nucleotides are TGTGCCAGTAGTCCAGGACAGGGTCTCTTCAATGAGCAGTTCTTC. Encoded protein: CASSPGQGLFNEQFF.

In nucleotides, the CDR3 is TGTGCCAGCAGCTTGGGAGCGGCAAGCACAGATACGCAGTATTTT. Translation gives CASSLGAASTDTQYF. The chain employs TRBV5-4 and TRBJ2-3; maybe TRBD2 (5 bases). The CDR3 spans 15 residues. V lost 0 bases and J lost 0, with 8 bases in between. From germline, CDR1 is SGHNT and CDR2 YYREEE (reference sequence).

This sequence joins TRBV24-1 and TRBJ2-7; 7 bases align to TRBD2. In germline, CDR1 is KGHDR, CDR2 SFDVKD. The J segment lost 5 bases and the V segment lost 5 bases, leaving 8 bases of the junction unmatched. The CDR3 is 14 residues long. The CDR3 region is CATSAREGRDEQYF. CDR3 bases: TGTGCCACCAGTGCGAGGGAGGGCCGGGACGAGCAGTACTTC.

The sample holds one count of this clone. The rearrangement links TRBV15 to TRBJ1-1, with D hard to call. This CDR3 comprises 12 residues. The germline CDR1 and CDR2 sequences are LNHNV and YYDKDF (reference sequence). Trimming shortened V by 3 bases and J by 5 bases, and 7 bases separated the two germline ends. The CDR3 DNA is TGTGCCACCAGCAGGGGTAGTACTGAAGCTTTCTTT. This gives the protein CATSRGSTEAFF.

This rearrangement joins TRBV28 to TRBJ1-2; 7 nucleotides match TRBD1. The CDR3 contains 12 residues. The V gene end was trimmed by 8 bases and the J gene end by 7 bases; junction bases not matched to a gene: 7. Per germline, CDR1 MDHEN and CDR2 SYDVKM. CDR3: CASQTGLGGYTF. CDR3 nucleotide sequence: TGTGCCAGCCAGACAGGGTTGGGTGGCTACACCTTC.

The sample holds one count of this clone. V is TRBV5-1 and J is TRBJ2-1; TRBD2 matches at 9 bases. The CDR3 has 17 residues. Trimming removed 4 bases from V and 4 bases from J; junction bases left unmatched: 12. Germline V gives CDR1 SGHRS, CDR2 YFSETQ. CDR3: CASSQGNSGRAYNEQFF. CDR3 nucleotides: TGCGCCAGCAGCCAAGGGAATAGCGGGAGAGCTTACAATGAGCAGTTCTTC.

As concerns this clone: Compared with germline, one end of the junction differs, possibly owing to a read error. J is TRBJ2-2 and V is TRBV7-7; tentative D call: TRBD2 (6 bases). The CDR3 sequence is 16 residues long. Germline assignment: CDR1 SSHAT and CDR2 FNYEAQ (reference sequence). CDR3 in amino acids: CASSLGTSLNTGELFF. CDR3 nucleotide sequence: TGTGCTAGCAGCTTAGGAACTAGCCTGAACACCGGGGAGCTGTTTTTT.

This chain uses TRBV28 with TRBJ2-3; TRBD1 agrees at 10 bases. CDR1 is MDHEN, CDR2 SYDVKM, per germline. The CDR3 is made up of 17 amino acids. J lost 3 bases, V lost 3 bases, and 9 bases had no gene match. The CDR3 DNA sequence: TGTGCCAGCAGTTTCGGCGGTCCGGGACAGGGGACAGATACGCAGTATTTT. This encodes CASSFGGPGQGTDTQYF.

This chain uses TRBV6-2 or TRBV6-3 with TRBJ2-5, with TRBD2 identical over 9 bases. Per germline, CDR1 MNHEY and CDR2 SVGEGT. J was trimmed by 0 bases and V by 2 bases; bases with no gene match: 10. CDR3 length: 18 residues. The CDR3 loop is CASSYGWFLAGNQETQYF. In DNA, the CDR3 is TGTGCCAGCAGTTACGGTTGGTTCCTAGCGGGGAACCAAGAGACCCAGTACTTC.

This sequence joins TRBV6-2 or TRBV6-3 and TRBJ2-7, with D possibly TRBD1 on 6 matching bases. The germline gives CDR1 MNHEY, CDR2 SVGEGT. The CDR3 extends over 14 amino acids. V lost 5 bases and J 3 bases, leaving 14 bases between the germline ends. The CDR3 loop is CASSLPRDNYEQYF. CDR3 coding DNA: TGTGCCAGCAGTCTACCCCGGGACAACTACGAGCAGTACTTC.

In this sample, this clone turned up once. The rearrangement uses TRBV27 and TRBJ1-5; no reliable D call. V lost 4 bases, J lost 4 bases, and 5 bases lay in between. The CDR3 runs to 12 residues. Germline V gene data show CDR1 as MNHEY and CDR2 as SMNVEV (reference sequence). CDR3 sequence: CASSSVNQPQHF. CDR3 sequence (DNA): TGTGCCAGCAGTTCCGTTAATCAGCCCCAGCATTTT.

This chain joins TRBV27 and TRBJ1-5; D is unclear. The germline gives CDR1 MNHEY, CDR2 SMNVEV (reference sequence). The CDR3 covers 14 residues. Trimming left V 0 bases short and J 7 bases short, with 10 bases between. CDR3 region: CASSLSRGNQPQHF. The CDR3 DNA reads as TGTGCCAGCAGTTTATCGCGGGGAAACCAGCCCCAGCATTTT.

The V and J genes are TRBV9 and TRBJ2-2, with 12 positions matching TRBD2. CDR3 size: 18 residues. V gave up 0 bases and J gave up 4 bases; unmatched junction bases: 7. The V gene's germline CDR1 is SGDLS and CDR2 YYNGEE. The CDR3 region is CASSVDLAGGPSTGELFF. For the CDR3, the DNA is TGTGCCAGCAGCGTAGATCTAGCGGGAGGGCCGAGCACCGGGGAGCTGTTTTTT.

The chain combines TRBV15 with TRBJ2-5; D might be TRBD2 (5 bases). This CDR3 has 16 residues. The germline V gene encodes CDR1 LNHNV and CDR2 YYDKDF (reference sequence). The V end lost 5 bases, the J end lost 5 bases, and 21 bases lay between the germline ends. The DNA for the CDR3 is TGTGCCACCAGCCCGGGGTGGGCTGCTAAGGTGGAGACCCAGTACTTC. Residues: CATSPGWAAKVETQYF.

The chain links TRBV4-1 to TRBJ2-7; the match to TRBD1 covers 7 bases. The V segment lost 1 base and the J segment 2 bases; nucleotides outside the gene matches: 2. The CDR3 is made up of 14 amino acids. Germline CDR1 reads MGHRA; CDR2 reads YSYEKL. CDR3 in amino acids: CASSQVQGPYEQYF. DNA of the CDR3: TGCGCCAGCAGCCAAGTACAGGGGCCCTACGAGCAGTACTTC.

This chain links TRBV5-1 with TRBJ1-1; 10 bases map to TRBD1. V lost 4 bases and J lost 1; bases outside the gene matches: 10. The V gene's germline CDR1 is SGHRS and CDR2 YFSETQ. The CDR3 runs 17 residues. CDR3 DNA sequence: TGCGCCAGCAGCCTTACCGGGACAGGGGCCCCGAACACTGAAGCTTTCTTT. It is translated as CASSLTGTGAPNTEAFF.

V is TRBV27 and J is TRBJ2-3; 14 bases match TRBD2. CDR3 length equals 16 residues. Germline CDR1 and CDR2: MNHEY and SMNVEV (reference sequence). The V gene end was trimmed by 5 bases and the J gene end by 7 bases; junction bases not matched to a gene: 8. This CDR3 is CASSPRLAGGKNTQYF. CDR3 bases: TGTGCCAGCAGTCCAAGACTAGCGGGAGGGAAAAATACGCAGTATTTT.

The chain couples TRBV12-3 or TRBV12-4 to TRBJ1-1; 7 bases map to TRBD1. Germline trimming cut 3 bases from V and 7 bases from J; bases unmatched to any gene: 2. This CDR3 region has 12 residues. The CDR3, as DNA: TGTGCCAGCAGTTTTTCAGGGGGTGAAGCTTTCTTT. Amino acids: CASSFSGGEAFF.

This sequence joins TRBV7-3 and TRBJ2-1; 15 nucleotides match TRBD2. V lost 4 bases and J lost 7; bases outside the gene matches: 2. Germline CDR1 and CDR2: SGHTA and FQGTGA. This CDR3 region has 15 residues. CDR3 bases: TGTGCCAGCAGCTCCGGACTAGCGGGGGGGAATGAGCAGTTCTTC. Amino acid sequence: CASSSGLAGGNEQFF.

The chain has TRBV24-1 and TRBJ2-2, with no clear D. V was shortened by 3 bases and J by 4 bases, with 11 bases between the two germline ends. The germline CDR1 and CDR2 sequences are KGHDR and SFDVKD. This CDR3 comprises 15 residues. The CDR3 coding sequence is TGTGCCACCAGTGATCCCTCACGTGGCACCGGGGAGCTGTTTTTT. This sequence encodes CATSDPSRGTGELFF.

This chain uses TRBV5-6 with TRBJ1-6; a possible D gene is TRBD1 (6 bases). Germline V gene sequence: CDR1 SGHDT, CDR2 YYEEEE. Trimming pared 0 bases from V and 5 bases from J, leaving 12 bases between. There are 16 residues in the CDR3. The CDR3 loop reads CASSLAAGAHNSPLHF. In nucleotides, the CDR3 is TGTGCCAGCAGCTTGGCCGCGGGGGCCCATAATTCACCCCTCCACTTT.

The chain combines TRBV7-9 with TRBJ1-2; the D is unclear. This CDR3 is built from 14 residues. Trimming shortened V by 7 bases and J by 4 bases, and 16 bases separated the two germline ends. Germline CDR1 is SEHNR and CDR2 is FQNEAQ (reference sequence). The CDR3 protein is CASTTQARPYGYTF. The CDR3 DNA follows: TGTGCCAGCACCACCCAGGCCAGGCCCTATGGCTACACCTTC.

This chain links TRBV5-6 with TRBJ2-3; 8 bases fit TRBD1. The germline V gene encodes CDR1 SGHDT and CDR2 YYEEEE. There are 15 residues in the CDR3. J was trimmed by 1 base and V by 7 bases; bases with no gene match: 8. In DNA, the CDR3 is TGTGCCAGCGCCACCGGGGGACAGGGCACAGATACGCAGTATTTT. Protein product: CASATGGQGTDTQYF.

This clone came up a few times. The CDR3 nucleotides are TGTGCCACGACAGTCTATGGCTACACCTTC. Translation gives CATTVYGYTF. The chain is built from TRBV24-1 and TRBJ1-2, with TRBD1 as a possible D gene (5 bases). V lost 10 bases, J lost 4 bases, and 6 bases lay in between. The CDR3 runs 10 residues. Germline V CDR1 and CDR2: KGHDR, SFDVKD.

The gene calls are TRBV5-1 and TRBJ1-1; D uncertain. The germline V gene encodes CDR1 SGHRS and CDR2 YFSETQ. The CDR3 spans 14 residues. V gave up 4 bases and J gave up 0 bases, with 10 bases separating them. The CDR3 DNA sequence: TGCGCCAGCAGCCTTCAGGTTATGAACACTGAAGCTTTCTTT. This codes for CASSLQVMNTEAFF.

The rearrangement uses TRBV5-5 and TRBJ1-1; D uncertain. V was clipped by 0 bases and J by 1 base, with 19 bases between them. CDR1 is SGHKS, CDR2 YYEKEE, per germline (reference sequence). CDR3 length: 18 residues. CDR3 DNA: TGTGCCAGCAGCTTGGTAGAATTTGGGCCACTTGCGAACACTGAAGCTTTCTTT. It translates to CASSLVEFGPLANTEAFF.